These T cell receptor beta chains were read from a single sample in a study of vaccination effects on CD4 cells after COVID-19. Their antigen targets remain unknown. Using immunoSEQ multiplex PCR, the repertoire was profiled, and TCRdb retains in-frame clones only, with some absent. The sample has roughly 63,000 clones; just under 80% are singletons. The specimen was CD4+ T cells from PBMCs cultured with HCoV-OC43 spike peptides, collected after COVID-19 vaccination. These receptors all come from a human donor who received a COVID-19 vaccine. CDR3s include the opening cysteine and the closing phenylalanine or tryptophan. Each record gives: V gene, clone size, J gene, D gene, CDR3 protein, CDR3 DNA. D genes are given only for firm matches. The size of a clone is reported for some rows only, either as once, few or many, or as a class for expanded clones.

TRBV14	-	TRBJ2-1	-	CASSLNPHYNEQFF	TGTGCCAGCAGCCTCAACCCCCATTACAATGAGCAGTTCTTC
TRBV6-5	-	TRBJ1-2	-	CASSRETNYGYTF	TGTGCCAGCAGCAGGGAAACTAACTATGGCTACACCTTC
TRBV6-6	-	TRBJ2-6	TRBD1	CASSTTGSGANVLTF	TGTGCCAGCAGCACGACAGGGTCTGGGGCCAACGTCCTGACTTTC
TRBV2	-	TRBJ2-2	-	CARGITGELFF	TGTGCCAGGGGGATCACCGGGGAGCTGTTTTTT
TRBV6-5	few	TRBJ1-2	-	CASKEDRRNYGYTF	TGTGCCAGCAAAGAAGACAGACGCAACTATGGCTACACCTTC
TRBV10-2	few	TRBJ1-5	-	CASSESMGPRIQHF	TGCGCCAGCAGTGAGTCGATGGGGCCAAGGATCCAGCATTTT
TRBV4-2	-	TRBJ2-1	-	CASSQTGRGFDEQFF	TGTGCCAGCAGCCAAACGGGCAGGGGATTCGATGAGCAGTTCTTC
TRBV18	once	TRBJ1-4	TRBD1	CASSREQGWNEKLFF	TGTGCCAGCTCACGAGAACAGGGGTGGAATGAAAAACTGTTTTTT
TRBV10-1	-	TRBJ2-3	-	CASSEHKTGNTQYF	TGCGCCAGCAGTGAACACAAAACAGGGAATACGCAGTATTTT
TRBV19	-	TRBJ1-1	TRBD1	CASSKQGAGGTEAFF	TGTGCCAGTAGTAAGCAGGGGGCGGGAGGAACTGAAGCTTTCTTT
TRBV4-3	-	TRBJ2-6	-	CASSQDRGKDSGANVLTF	TGCGCCAGCAGCCAAGATCGGGGTAAAGATTCTGGGGCCAACGTCCTGACTTTC
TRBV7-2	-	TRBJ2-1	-	CASRLGVQGGNEQFF	TGTGCCAGCAGACTGGGCGTACAGGGTGGCAATGAGCAGTTCTTC
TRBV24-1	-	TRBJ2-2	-	CATSDLAAGEYTGELFF	TGTGCCACCAGTGATTTGGCGGCAGGGGAATACACCGGGGAGCTGTTTTTT
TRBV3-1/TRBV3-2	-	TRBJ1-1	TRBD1	CASSDRGLSTEAFF	TGTGCCAGCAGCGACAGGGGGCTGAGCACTGAAGCTTTCTTT
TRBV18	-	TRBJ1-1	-	CASSPSIDVENTEAFF	TGTGCCAGCTCACCTTCGATTGATGTGGAGAACACTGAAGCTTTCTTT
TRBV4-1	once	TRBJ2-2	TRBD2	CASSQDLISGGRAGELFF	TGCGCCAGCAGCCAAGACCTTATTAGCGGGGGAAGGGCTGGGGAGCTGTTTTTT
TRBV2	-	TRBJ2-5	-	CAGASELAIGETQYF	TGTGCCGGAGCCTCGGAGCTAGCGATAGGAGAGACCCAGTACTTC
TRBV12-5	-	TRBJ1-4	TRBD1	CASGSRTGTNEKLFF	TGTGCTAGTGGTTCTCGGACAGGGACTAATGAAAAACTGTTTTTT
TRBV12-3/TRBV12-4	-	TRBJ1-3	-	CASSGLRNTIYF	TGTGCCAGCAGTGGACTGAGAAACACCATATATTTT
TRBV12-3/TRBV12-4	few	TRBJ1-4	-	CASNLSNEKLFF	TGTGCCAGCAACCTCTCAAATGAAAAACTGTTTTTT
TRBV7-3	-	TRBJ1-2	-	CASSPSGSANYGYTF	TGTGCCAGCAGCCCGTCCGGGTCAGCTAACTATGGCTACACCTTC
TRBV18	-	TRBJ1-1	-	CASSPQFPNTEAFF	TGTGCCAGCTCACCACAGTTCCCGAACACTGAAGCTTTCTTT
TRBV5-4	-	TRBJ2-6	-	CASSLVAFSSGANVLTF	TGTGCCAGCAGCTTGGTTGCCTTCAGCTCTGGGGCCAACGTCCTGACTTTC
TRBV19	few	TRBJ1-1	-	CASSKTGRDTEAFF	TGTGCCAGTAGTAAAACAGGGAGGGACACTGAAGCTTTCTTT
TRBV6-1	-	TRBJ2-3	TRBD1	CASSNTRTGGDTQYF	TGTGCCAGCAGTAACACCCGGACAGGGGGGGATACGCAGTATTTT
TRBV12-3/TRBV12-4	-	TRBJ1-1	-	CASTQTANTEAFF	TGTGCCAGCACCCAGACAGCGAACACTGAAGCTTTCTTT
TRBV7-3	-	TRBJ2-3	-	CASSGPGDTQYF	TGTGCCAGCAGCGGGCCGGGGGATACGCAGTATTTT
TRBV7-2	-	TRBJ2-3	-	CASRQGSTDTQYF	TGTGCCAGCAGACAGGGTTCCACAGATACGCAGTATTTT
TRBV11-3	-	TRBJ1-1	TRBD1	CASSQRQGNTEAFF	TGTGCCAGCAGCCAACGACAGGGCAACACTGAAGCTTTCTTT
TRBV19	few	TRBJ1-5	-	CASGPLSPSIFPQHF	TGTGCCAGTGGGCCCCTCAGCCCTTCGATATTTCCCCAGCATTTT